The TCR beta chain under discussion was sequenced for a study of T cells in Graves' hyperthyroidism and ophthalmopathy. This clonotype was found many times. Germline V CDR1 and CDR2: SGHNT, YENEEA. CDR3 size: 15 residues. Unmatched junction bases numbered 6, after V lost 5 bases and J lost 5 bases. Amplification yielded TCR beta CDR3 regions, with RNA transcripts as the source. TCR CDR3 underwent first-round RT-PCR with the HTBI primer set. TCRdb processed the multiplex PCR reads anew with MiXCR; each CDR3 protein has one entry. The repertoire holds hundreds of thousands of distinct CDR3 sequences, with over 12% as singletons.

This TCR came from a young man with Graves' ophthalmopathy. The chain joins TRBV11-3 to TRBJ2-7; 13 bases agree with TRBD2. The sequenced sample consisted of blood. As DNA, the CDR3 is TGTGCCAGCAGCCCTCCACTAGCGGGGGGGCACGAGCAGTACTTC. It translates to CASSPPLAGGHEQYF.